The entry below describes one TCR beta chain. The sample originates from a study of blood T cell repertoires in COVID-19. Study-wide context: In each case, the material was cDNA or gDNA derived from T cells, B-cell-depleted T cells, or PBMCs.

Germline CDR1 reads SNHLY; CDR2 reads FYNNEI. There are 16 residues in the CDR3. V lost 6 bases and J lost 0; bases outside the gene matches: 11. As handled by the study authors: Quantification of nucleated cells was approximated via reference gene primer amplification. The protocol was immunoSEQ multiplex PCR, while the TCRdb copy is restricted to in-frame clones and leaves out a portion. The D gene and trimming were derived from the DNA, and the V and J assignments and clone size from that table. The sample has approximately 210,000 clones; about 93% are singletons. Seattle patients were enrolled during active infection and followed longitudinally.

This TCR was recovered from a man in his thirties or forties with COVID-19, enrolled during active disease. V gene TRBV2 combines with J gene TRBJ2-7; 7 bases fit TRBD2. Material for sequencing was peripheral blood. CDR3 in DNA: TGTGCCAGCAGCCCGACGGGGATAGCGGGCTCCTACGAGCAGTACTTC. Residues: CASSPTGIAGSYEQYF.